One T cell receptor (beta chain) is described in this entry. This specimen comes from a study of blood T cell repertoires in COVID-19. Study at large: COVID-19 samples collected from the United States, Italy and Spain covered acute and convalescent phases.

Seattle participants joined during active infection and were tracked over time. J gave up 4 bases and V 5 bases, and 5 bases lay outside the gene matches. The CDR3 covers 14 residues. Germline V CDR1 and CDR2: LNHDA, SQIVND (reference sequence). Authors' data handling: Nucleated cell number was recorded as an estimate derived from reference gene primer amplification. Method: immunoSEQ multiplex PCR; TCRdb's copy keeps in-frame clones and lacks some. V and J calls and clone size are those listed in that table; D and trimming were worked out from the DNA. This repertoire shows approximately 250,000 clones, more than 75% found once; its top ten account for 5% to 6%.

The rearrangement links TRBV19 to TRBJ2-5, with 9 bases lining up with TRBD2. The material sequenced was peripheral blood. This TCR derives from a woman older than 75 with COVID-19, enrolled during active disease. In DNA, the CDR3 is TGTGCCAGTAGTCTCGGCGGGGGGGCAGAGACCCAGTACTTC. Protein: CASSLGGGAETQYF. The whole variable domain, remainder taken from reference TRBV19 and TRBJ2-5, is DGGITQSPKYLFRKEGQNVTLSCEQNLNHDAMYWYRQDPGQGLRLIYYSQIVNDFQKGDIAEGYSVSREKKESFPLTVTSAQKNPTAFYLCASSLGGGAETQYFGPGTRLLVL.